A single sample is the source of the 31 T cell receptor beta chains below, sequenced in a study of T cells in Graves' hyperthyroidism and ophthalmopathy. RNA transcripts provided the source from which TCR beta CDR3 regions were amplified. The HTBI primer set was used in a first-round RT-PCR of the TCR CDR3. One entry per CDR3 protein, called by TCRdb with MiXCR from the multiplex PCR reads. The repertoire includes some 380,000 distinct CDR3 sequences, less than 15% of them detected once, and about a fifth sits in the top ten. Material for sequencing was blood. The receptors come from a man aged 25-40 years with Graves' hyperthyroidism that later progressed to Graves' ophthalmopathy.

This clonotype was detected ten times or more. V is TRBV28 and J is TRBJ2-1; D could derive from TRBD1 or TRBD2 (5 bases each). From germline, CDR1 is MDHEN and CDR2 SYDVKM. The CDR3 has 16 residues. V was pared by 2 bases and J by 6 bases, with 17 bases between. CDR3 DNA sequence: TGTGCCAGCAGTTTAGGCAGGGAGAGGAAGTTCAATGAGCAGTTCTTC. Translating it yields CASSLGRERKFNEQFF.

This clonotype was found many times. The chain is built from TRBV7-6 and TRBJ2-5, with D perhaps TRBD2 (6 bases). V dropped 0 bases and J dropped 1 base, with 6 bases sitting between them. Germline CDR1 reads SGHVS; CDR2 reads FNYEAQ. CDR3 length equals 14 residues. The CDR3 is CASSLAGSQETQYF. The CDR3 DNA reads TGTGCCAGCAGCTTAGCCGGGAGCCAAGAGACCCAGTACTTC.

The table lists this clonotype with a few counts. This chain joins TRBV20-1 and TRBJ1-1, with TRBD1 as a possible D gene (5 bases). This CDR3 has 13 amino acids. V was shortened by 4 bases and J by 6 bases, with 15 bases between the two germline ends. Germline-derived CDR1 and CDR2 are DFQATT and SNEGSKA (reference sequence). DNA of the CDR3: TGCAGTGCTATCTTAGCAGGGAAGGCTGAAGCTTTCTTT. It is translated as CSAILAGKAEAFF.

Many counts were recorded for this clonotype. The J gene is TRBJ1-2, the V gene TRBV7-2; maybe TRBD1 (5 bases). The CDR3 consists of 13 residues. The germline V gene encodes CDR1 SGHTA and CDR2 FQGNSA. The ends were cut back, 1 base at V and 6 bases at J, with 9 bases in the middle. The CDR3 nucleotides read TGTGCCAGCAGCTTAGGCAGGGAGAATGGCTACACCTTC. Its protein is CASSLGRENGYTF.

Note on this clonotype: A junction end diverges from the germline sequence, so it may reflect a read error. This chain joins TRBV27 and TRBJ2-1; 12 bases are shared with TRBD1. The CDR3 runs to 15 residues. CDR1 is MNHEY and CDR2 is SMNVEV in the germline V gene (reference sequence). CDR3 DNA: TGTACCAGCAGTTTGGGACAGGGGGCAGGTAATGAGCAGTTCTTC. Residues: CTSSLGQGAGNEQFF.

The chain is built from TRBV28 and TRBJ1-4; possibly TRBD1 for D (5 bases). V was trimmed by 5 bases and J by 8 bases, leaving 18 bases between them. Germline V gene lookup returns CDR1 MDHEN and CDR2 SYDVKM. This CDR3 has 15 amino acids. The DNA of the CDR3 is TGTGCCAGCAGTGCCCCCGGGAGGGGTTGGGAAAAACTGTTTTTT. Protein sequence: CASSAPGRGWEKLFF.

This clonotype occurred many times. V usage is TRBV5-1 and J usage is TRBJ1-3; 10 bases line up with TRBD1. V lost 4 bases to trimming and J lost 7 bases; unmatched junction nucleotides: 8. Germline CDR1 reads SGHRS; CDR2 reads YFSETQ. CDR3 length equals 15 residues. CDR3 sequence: CASSPKTGGVNTIYF. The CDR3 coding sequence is TGCGCCAGCAGCCCGAAGACAGGGGGCGTGAACACCATATATTTT.

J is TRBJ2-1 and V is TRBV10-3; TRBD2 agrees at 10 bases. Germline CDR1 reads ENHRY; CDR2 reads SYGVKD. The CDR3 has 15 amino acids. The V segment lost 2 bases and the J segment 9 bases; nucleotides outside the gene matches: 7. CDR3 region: CAISEQVASGGEQFF. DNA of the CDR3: TGTGCCATCAGTGAGCAGGTGGCTAGCGGGGGTGAGCAGTTCTTC.

The CDR3 spells CASSLDWVVRRTGANVLTF. CDR3 coding DNA: TGTGCCAGCAGCTTAGACTGGGTCGTCAGGAGGACTGGGGCCAACGTCCTGACTTTC. V and J are TRBV11-2 and TRBJ2-6, with D perhaps matching TRBD2 (5 bases). From germline, CDR1 is SGHAT and CDR2 FQNNGV. The CDR3 spans 19 residues. V was shortened by 0 bases and J by 2 bases, with 17 bases between the two germline ends.

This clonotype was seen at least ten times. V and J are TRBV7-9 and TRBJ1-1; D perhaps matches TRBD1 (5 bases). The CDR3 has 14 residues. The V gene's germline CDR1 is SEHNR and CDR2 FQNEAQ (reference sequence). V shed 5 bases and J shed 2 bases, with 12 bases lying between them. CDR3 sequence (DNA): TGTGCCAGCAGCCTCCGGGGGGATAACACTGAAGCTTTCTTT. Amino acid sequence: CASSLRGDNTEAFF. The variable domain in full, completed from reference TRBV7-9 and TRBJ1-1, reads DTGVSQNPRHKITKRGQNVTFRCDPISEHNRLYWYRQTLGQGPEFLTYFQNEAQLEKSRLLSDRFSAERPKGSFSTLEIQRTEQGDSAMYLCASSLRGDNTEAFFGQGTRLTVV.

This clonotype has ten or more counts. CDR3 nucleotide sequence: TGTGCCAGCAGCTTAGGCGGCGGGCCCTCCTACGAGCAGTACTTC. Amino acid sequence: CASSLGGGPSYEQYF. The chain uses TRBV6-1 and TRBJ2-7, with a weak D call TRBD2 (5 bases). From germline, CDR1 is MNHNS and CDR2 SASEGT. Trimming shortened V by 6 bases and J by 0 bases, and 15 bases separated the two germline ends. This CDR3 contains 15 residues.

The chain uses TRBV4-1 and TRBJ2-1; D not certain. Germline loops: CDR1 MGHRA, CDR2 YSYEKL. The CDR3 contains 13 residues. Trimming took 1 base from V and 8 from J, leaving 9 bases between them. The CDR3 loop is CASSQGVGYEQFF. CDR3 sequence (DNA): TGCGCCAGCAGCCAAGGGGTGGGGTATGAGCAGTTCTTC.

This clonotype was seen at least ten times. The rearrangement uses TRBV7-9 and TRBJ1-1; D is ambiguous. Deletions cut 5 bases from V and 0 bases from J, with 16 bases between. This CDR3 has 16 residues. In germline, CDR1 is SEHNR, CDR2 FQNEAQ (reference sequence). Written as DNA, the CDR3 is TGTGCCAGCAGCACCTACAGATCTACTATGAACACTGAAGCTTTCTTT. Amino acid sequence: CASSTYRSTMNTEAFF. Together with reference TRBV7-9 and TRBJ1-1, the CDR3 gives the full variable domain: DTGVSQNPRHKITKRGQNVTFRCDPISEHNRLYWYRQTLGQGPEFLTYFQNEAQLEKSRLLSDRFSAERPKGSFSTLEIQRTEQGDSAMYLCASSTYRSTMNTEAFFGQGTRLTVV.

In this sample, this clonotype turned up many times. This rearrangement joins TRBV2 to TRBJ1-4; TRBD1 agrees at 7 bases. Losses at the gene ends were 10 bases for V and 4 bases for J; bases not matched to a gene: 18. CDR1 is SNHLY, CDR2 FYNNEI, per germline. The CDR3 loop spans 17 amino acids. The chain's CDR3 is CATRDSPFSRGNEKLFF. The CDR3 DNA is TGTGCCACCAGGGACAGCCCTTTTTCGCGCGGTAATGAAAAACTGTTTTTT.

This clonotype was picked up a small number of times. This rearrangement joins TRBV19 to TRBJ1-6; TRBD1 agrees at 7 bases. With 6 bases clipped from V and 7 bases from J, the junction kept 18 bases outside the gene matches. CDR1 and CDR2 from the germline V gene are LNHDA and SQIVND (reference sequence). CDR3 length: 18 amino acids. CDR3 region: CASSNIRAAQGPNSPLHF. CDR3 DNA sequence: TGTGCCAGTAGCAACATTCGAGCTGCACAGGGGCCGAATTCACCCCTCCACTTT.

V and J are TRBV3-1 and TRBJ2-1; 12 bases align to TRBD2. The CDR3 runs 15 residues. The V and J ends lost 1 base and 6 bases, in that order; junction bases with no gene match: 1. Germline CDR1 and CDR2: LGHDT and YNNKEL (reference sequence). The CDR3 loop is CASSQGTSGVNEQFF. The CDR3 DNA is TGTGCCAGCAGCCAAGGGACTAGCGGGGTCAATGAGCAGTTCTTC.

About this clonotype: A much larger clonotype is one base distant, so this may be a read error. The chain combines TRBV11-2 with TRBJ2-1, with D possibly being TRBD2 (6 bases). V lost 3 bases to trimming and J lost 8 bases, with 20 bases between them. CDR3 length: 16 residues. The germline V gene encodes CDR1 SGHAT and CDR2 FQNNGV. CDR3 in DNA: TGTGCCAGCAGCTTCTCGGCGGGGTCATATTACGATGAGCAGTTCTTC. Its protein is CASSFSAGSYYDEQFF.

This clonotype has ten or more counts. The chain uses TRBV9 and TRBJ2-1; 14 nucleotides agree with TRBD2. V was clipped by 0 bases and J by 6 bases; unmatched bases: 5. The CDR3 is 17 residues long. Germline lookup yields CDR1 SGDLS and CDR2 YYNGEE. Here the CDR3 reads CASSVAIGTSGSNEQFF. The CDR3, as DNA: TGTGCCAGCAGCGTAGCCATAGGGACTAGCGGGAGCAATGAGCAGTTCTTC.

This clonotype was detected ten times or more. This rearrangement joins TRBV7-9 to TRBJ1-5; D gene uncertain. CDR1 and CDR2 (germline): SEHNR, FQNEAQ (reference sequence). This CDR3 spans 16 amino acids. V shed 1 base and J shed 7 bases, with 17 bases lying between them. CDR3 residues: CASSLGRRQVEQPQHF. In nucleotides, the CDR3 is TGTGCCAGCAGCTTAGGGAGGCGGCAGGTGGAACAGCCCCAGCATTTT.

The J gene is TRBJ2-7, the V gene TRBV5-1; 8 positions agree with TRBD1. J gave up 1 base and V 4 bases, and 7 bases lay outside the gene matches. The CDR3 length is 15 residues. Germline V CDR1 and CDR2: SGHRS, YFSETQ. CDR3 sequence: CASSPQGARSYEQYF. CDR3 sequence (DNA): TGCGCCAGCAGCCCTCAGGGGGCCCGGTCCTACGAGCAGTACTTC.

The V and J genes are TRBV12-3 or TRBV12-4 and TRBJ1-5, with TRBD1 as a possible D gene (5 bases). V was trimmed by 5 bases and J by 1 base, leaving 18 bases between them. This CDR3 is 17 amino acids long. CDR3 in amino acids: CASSQGAGRVSNQPQHF. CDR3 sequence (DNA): TGTGCCAGCAGTCAGGGCGCCGGCAGGGTGAGCAATCAGCCCCAGCATTTT.

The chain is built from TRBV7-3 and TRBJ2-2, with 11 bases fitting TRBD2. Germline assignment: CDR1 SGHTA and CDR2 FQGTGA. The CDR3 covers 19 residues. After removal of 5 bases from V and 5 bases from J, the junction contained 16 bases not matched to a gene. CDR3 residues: CASSPPRVAGGRGTGELFF. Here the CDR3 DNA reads TGTGCCAGCAGCCCCCCGAGGGTAGCGGGGGGGCGGGGAACCGGGGAGCTGTTTTTT.

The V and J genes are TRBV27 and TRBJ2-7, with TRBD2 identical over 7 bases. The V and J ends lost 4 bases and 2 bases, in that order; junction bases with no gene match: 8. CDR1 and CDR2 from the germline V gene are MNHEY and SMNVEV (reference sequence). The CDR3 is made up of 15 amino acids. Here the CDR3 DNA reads TGTGCCAGCAGTTATGGGCAGGGAGGGGCCTACGAGCAGTACTTC. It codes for CASSYGQGGAYEQYF.

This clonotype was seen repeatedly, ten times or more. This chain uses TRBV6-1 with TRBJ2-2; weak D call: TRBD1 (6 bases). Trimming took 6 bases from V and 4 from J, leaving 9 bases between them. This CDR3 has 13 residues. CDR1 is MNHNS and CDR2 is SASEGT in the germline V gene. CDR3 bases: TGTGCCAGCAGGACACAGGGCACCGGGGAGCTGTTTTTT. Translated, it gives CASRTQGTGELFF.

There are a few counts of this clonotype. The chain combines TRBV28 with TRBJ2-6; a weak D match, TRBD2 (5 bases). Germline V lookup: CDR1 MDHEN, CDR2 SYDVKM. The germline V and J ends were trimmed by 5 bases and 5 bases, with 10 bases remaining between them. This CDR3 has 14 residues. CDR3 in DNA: TGTGCCAGCAGTGCGGGTCCCTGGGCCAACGTCCTGACTTTC. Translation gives CASSAGPWANVLTF.

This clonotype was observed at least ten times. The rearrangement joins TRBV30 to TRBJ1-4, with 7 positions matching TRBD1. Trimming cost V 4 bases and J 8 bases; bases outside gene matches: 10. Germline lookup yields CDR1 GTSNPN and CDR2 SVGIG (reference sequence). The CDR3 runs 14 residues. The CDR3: CAWTAKGAREKLFF. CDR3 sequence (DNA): TGTGCCTGGACCGCTAAGGGGGCGCGGGAAAAACTGTTTTTT.

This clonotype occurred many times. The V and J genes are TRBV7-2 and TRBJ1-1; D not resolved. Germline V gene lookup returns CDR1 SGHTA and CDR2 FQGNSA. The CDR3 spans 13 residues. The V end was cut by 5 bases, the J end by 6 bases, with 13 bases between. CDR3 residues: CASSPALWSEAFF. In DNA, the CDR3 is TGTGCCAGCAGCCCTGCCCTTTGGTCTGAAGCTTTCTTT.

CDR3 protein: CASRTRGGGNTIYF. CDR3 coding DNA: TGTGCCAGCAGGACCAGGGGGGGTGGAAACACCATATATTTT. This chain connects TRBV6-1 to TRBJ1-3; TRBD1 matches 7 bases. In germline, CDR1 is MNHNS, CDR2 SASEGT. The V and J ends lost 6 bases and 3 bases, in that order; junction bases with no gene match: 5. This CDR3 spans 14 amino acids.

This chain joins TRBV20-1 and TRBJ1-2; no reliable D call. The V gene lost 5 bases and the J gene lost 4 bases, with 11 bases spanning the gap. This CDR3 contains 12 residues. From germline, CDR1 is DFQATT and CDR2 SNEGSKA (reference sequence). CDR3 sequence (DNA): TGCAGTGCTCCGTCGGTCGCCTATGGCTACACCTTC. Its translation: CSAPSVAYGYTF.

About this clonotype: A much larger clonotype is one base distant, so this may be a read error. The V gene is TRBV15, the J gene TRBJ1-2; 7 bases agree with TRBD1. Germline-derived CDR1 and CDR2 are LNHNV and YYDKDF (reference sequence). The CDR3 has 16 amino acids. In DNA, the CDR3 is TGTGCCACCAGCAGAGAATATAGGACAGGCGCCTATGGCCACACCTTC. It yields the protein CATSREYRTGAYGHTF.

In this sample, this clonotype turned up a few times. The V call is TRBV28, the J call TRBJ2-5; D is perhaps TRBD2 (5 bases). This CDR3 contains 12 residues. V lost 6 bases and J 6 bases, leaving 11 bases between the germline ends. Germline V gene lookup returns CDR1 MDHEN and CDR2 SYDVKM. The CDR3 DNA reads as TGTGCCAGCAGCACCCCGGGAAAGACCCAGTACTTC. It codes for CASSTPGKTQYF.